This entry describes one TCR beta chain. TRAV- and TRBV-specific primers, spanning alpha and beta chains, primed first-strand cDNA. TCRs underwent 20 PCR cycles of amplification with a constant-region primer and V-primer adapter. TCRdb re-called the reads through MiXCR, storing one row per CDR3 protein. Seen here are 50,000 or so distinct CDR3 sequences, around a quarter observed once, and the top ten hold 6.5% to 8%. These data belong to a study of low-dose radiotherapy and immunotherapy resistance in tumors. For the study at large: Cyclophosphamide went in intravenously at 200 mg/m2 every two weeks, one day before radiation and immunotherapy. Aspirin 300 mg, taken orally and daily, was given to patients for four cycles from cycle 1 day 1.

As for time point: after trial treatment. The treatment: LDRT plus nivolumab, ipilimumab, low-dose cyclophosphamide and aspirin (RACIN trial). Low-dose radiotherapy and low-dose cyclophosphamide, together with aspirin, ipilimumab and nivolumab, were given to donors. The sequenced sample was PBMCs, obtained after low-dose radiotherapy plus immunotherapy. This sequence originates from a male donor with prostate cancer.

Here the CDR3 DNA reads TGTGCCAGCAGCTTTCATCAGGGGGCCGATGGCTACACCTTC. Protein sequence: CASSFHQGADGYTF. The rearrangement uses TRBV5-4 and TRBJ1-2; the match to TRBD1 covers 8 bases. Germline V CDR1 and CDR2: SGHNT, YYREEE (reference sequence). V dropped 2 bases and J dropped 6; count of bases not matched to a gene: 6. The CDR3 is 14 residues long.